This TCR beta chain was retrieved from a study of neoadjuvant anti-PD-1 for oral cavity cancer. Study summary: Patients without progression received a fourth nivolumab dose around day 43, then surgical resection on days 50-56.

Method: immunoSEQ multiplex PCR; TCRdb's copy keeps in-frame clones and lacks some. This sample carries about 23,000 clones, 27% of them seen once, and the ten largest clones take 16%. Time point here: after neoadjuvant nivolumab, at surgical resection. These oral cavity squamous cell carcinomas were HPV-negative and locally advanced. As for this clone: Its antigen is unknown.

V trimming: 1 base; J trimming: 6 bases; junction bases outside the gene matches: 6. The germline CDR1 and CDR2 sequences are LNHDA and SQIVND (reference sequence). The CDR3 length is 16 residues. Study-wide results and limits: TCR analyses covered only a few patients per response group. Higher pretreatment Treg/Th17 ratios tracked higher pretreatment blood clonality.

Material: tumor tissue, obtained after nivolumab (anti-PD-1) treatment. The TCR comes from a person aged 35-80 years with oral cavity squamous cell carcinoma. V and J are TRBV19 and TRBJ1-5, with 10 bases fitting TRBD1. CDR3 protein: CASSIGGQGVGQPQHF. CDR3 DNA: TGTGCCAGTAGTATAGGAGGACAGGGGGTTGGTCAGCCCCAGCATTTT.